The 25 T cell receptor beta chains below come from one sample, sequenced in a study of read filtering for tumor transcriptome and immune sequencing. This library used approximately 0.4 ug RNA and molecular barcoded adaptors spanning alpha/delta and beta/gamma chains. Using its own MiXCR run on the reads, TCRdb lists one record per CDR3 protein. Of 25,000 or so distinct CDR3 sequences in the sample, roughly 19% were seen once. Sequenced material: a population of CD138-negative cells sorted from bone marrow. All receptors come from a donor aged 40 or over with multiple myeloma.

This clonotype showed up many times. This is likely a read error, given that the CDR3 carries no conserved phenylalanine or tryptophan at its end. The gene calls are TRBV7-2 and TRBJ2-1; TRBD2 is a possible D gene (6 bases). Trimming left V 2 bases short and J 3 bases short, with 11 bases between. The CDR3 spans 15 residues. The germline CDR1 and CDR2 sequences are SGHTA and FQGNSA. This chain's CDR3 is CASSLRQRVYNEQFL. CDR3 DNA: TGTGCCAGCAGCTTACGGCAGCGGGTCTACAATGAGCAGTTCCTC.

This clonotype was seen ten or more times. The V gene is TRBV28, the J gene TRBJ1-5; the match to TRBD1 covers 8 bases. The CDR3 has 15 residues. V shed 6 bases and J 1 base; nucleotides not matched to a gene: 5. Germline CDR1 is MDHEN and CDR2 is SYDVKM. The CDR3 nucleotides are TGTGCCAGCAGCCCCGCAGGGGGCAGCAATCAGCCCCAGCATTTT. It translates to CASSPAGGSNQPQHF.

This clonotype was recorded at least ten times. V is TRBV3-1 and J is TRBJ2-2; 15 bases agree with TRBD2. The CDR3 contains 16 residues. CDR1 and CDR2 (germline): LGHDT, YNNKEL (reference sequence). V shed 3 bases and J 6 bases; nucleotides not matched to a gene: 2. The CDR3 DNA reads TGTGCCAGCAGCCACGGACTAGCGGGAGGGTCCGGGGAGCTGTTTTTT. Its translation: CASSHGLAGGSGELFF.

This clonotype was detected once. One end of the junction varies from germline; a read error may be responsible. The rearrangement uses TRBV20-1 and TRBJ2-3; possibly TRBD2 for D (5 bases). The CDR3 contains 16 residues. Looked up from germline, CDR1 is DFQATT and CDR2 is SNEGSKA (reference sequence). The CDR3 here is CSARDVLTGSTYTQYF. The CDR3 DNA is TGCAGTGCTAGAGATGTGCTAACGGGAAGCACATATACGCAGTATTTT.

This clonotype qualifies as medium-sized. The rearrangement uses TRBV7-2 and TRBJ2-1; tentative D call: TRBD2 (6 bases). The germline V gene encodes CDR1 SGHTA and CDR2 FQGNSA. Trimming stripped 1 base from V and 8 bases from J, with 18 bases between. This CDR3 comprises 16 residues. The CDR3 nucleotides read TGTGCCAGCAGCTTAGAGGGGACTTCGGGGCGTCATGAGCAGTTCTTC. Its protein product is CASSLEGTSGRHEQFF.

This clonotype was observed many times. This chain connects TRBV6-5 to TRBJ2-2; D is perhaps TRBD2 (6 bases). The CDR3 covers 15 residues. Germline-derived CDR1 and CDR2 are MNHEY and SVGAGI. V lost 6 bases and J 0 bases, leaving 11 bases between the germline ends. CDR3 sequence reads: CASRATGANTGELFF. CDR3 DNA: TGTGCCAGCAGGGCTACGGGAGCGAACACCGGGGAGCTGTTTTTT.

About this clonotype: A far larger clone is one base from this, pointing to a likely read error. The J gene is TRBJ2-1, the V gene TRBV7-6, with 9 positions matching TRBD2. The CDR3 length is 14 residues. J lost 10 bases, V lost 5 bases, and 9 bases had no gene match. CDR1 and CDR2 from the germline V gene are SGHVS and FNYEAQ. The CDR3 DNA follows: TGTGCCAGCAGCCCCGGGACTAGCTCGTACGAGCAGTTCTTC. Protein sequence: CASSPGTSSYEQFF.

This clonotype was seen many times. The chain is built from TRBV24-1 and TRBJ2-6; weak D call: TRBD1 (6 bases). The CDR3 loop spans 15 amino acids. The germline gives CDR1 KGHDR, CDR2 SFDVKD. V lost 3 bases and J lost 8, with 13 bases in between. This CDR3 reads CATSDAGQTTNVLTF. CDR3 DNA sequence: TGTGCCACCAGTGATGCTGGACAGACCACCAACGTCCTGACTTTC.

The chain employs TRBV20-1 and TRBJ2-2; TRBD2 agrees at 12 bases. Trimming at V came to 1 base and at J to 5 bases, leaving 5 bases not matched to a gene. The CDR3 contains 16 residues. CDR1 and CDR2 from the germline V gene are DFQATT and SNEGSKA (reference sequence). The CDR3 reads CSARGRLAGGTGELFF. The DNA for the CDR3 is TGCAGTGCTAGAGGGCGTCTAGCGGGAGGGACCGGGGAGCTGTTTTTT.

This clonotype appeared once. This may be a read error: a much more frequent sequence differs by one nucleotide. The CDR3 end shows no conserved phenylalanine or tryptophan, and so a read error is likely. The chain couples TRBV11-3 to TRBJ2-1; no definite D call. Germline CDR1 and CDR2: SGHNT and YENEEA. The CDR3 loop spans 11 amino acids. The CDR3 coding sequence is TGTGCCAGCAGCTCCGACAATGAGCAGTTCCTC. Residues: CASSSDNEQFL.

Many counts were recorded for this clonotype. The chain recombines TRBV9 with TRBJ1-1; D remains ambiguous. The CDR3 has 15 amino acids. Germline V gives CDR1 SGDLS, CDR2 YYNGEE. V lost 2 bases, J lost 1 base, and 12 bases lay in between. As DNA, the CDR3 is TGTGCCAGCAGCGTTGACGTAGGGCCGAACACTGAAGCTTTCTTT. It translates to CASSVDVGPNTEAFF.

Ten or more counts support this clonotype. The rearrangement joins TRBV29-1 to TRBJ2-3; 10 bases line up with TRBD2. This CDR3 has 16 residues. Unmatched junction bases numbered 8, after V lost 3 bases and J lost 2 bases. Looked up from germline, CDR1 is SQVTM and CDR2 is ANQGSEA. For the CDR3, the DNA is TGCAGCGTTGAGGTTACTAGCGGGACCTACACAGATACGCAGTATTTT. The encoded protein is CSVEVTSGTYTDTQYF.

Many counts were recorded for this clonotype. The rearrangement uses TRBV10-3 and TRBJ2-1; D may be TRBD2 (5 bases). The germline V gene encodes CDR1 ENHRY and CDR2 SYGVKD. Trimming left V 10 bases short and J 3 bases short, with 16 bases between. This CDR3 spans 14 amino acids. The CDR3 sequence is CATTSRGDYNEQFF. The CDR3 nucleotides read TGTGCCACCACTAGTCGCGGCGACTACAATGAGCAGTTCTTC.

The J gene is TRBJ2-7, the V gene TRBV28; D not certain. Trimming shortened V by 10 bases and J by 2 bases, and 9 bases separated the two germline ends. The CDR3 covers 11 residues. CDR1 is MDHEN, CDR2 SYDVKM, per germline. CDR3 sequence: CATRTTYEQYF. CDR3 DNA: TGTGCCACCCGAACTACCTACGAGCAGTACTTC.

This clonotype was recorded at least ten times. The chain links TRBV29-1 to TRBJ2-2, with D perhaps TRBD1 or TRBD2 (6 bases each). Germline-derived CDR1 and CDR2 are SQVTM and ANQGSEA. V was trimmed by 0 bases and J by 0 bases, leaving 14 bases between them. CDR3 size: 17 residues. CDR3 in amino acids: CSVEEGGRRSNTGELFF. The CDR3 DNA reads as TGCAGCGTTGAAGAAGGGGGGCGAAGATCGAACACCGGGGAGCTGTTTTTT.

This clonotype was seen at least ten times. The chain links TRBV3-1 to TRBJ1-2; 11 bases are a match to TRBD1. CDR1 is LGHDT, CDR2 YNNKEL, per germline (reference sequence). Germline trimming cut 5 bases from V and 6 bases from J; bases unmatched to any gene: 5. The CDR3 extends over 14 amino acids. The CDR3 DNA reads as TGTGCCAGCAGCGGACAGGGGGCTGCGGATGGCTACACCTTC. Translating it yields CASSGQGAADGYTF.

The table lists this clonotype with a few counts. The rearrangement joins TRBV3-1 to TRBJ1-5, with D possibly being TRBD1 (6 bases). Deletions cut 4 bases from V and 7 bases from J, with 14 bases between. Germline loops: CDR1 LGHDT, CDR2 YNNKEL (reference sequence). The CDR3 length is 14 residues. The chain's CDR3 is CASSLRGSGQPQHF. The CDR3, as DNA: TGTGCCAGCAGCCTCAGGGGCTCCGGGCAGCCCCAGCATTTT.

This clonotype was observed at least ten times. This chain joins TRBV2 and TRBJ1-1, with D perhaps matching TRBD1 (5 bases). Trimming took 4 bases from V and 1 from J, leaving 13 bases between them. CDR3 length: 15 residues. Germline V gives CDR1 SNHLY, CDR2 FYNNEI. CDR3 protein: CASSALGVRNTEAFF. CDR3 DNA: TGTGCCAGCAGTGCCTTAGGGGTGCGGAACACTGAAGCTTTCTTT.

This clonotype was counted ten times or more. V gene TRBV2 combines with J gene TRBJ1-5, with D maybe TRBD1 (6 bases). The germline CDR1 and CDR2 sequences are SNHLY and FYNNEI. The germline V and J ends were trimmed by 5 bases and 9 bases, with 11 bases remaining between them. The CDR3 extends over 12 amino acids. CDR3 loop: CASSQGGTPQHF. The CDR3 DNA follows: TGTGCCAGCAGTCAAGGGGGGACGCCCCAGCATTTT.

This clonotype was seen at least ten times. The rearrangement joins TRBV2 to TRBJ2-2, with D possibly being TRBD1 (6 bases). The germline V gene has CDR1 SNHLY and CDR2 FYNNEI. The CDR3 extends over 15 amino acids. Trimming left V 5 bases short and J 5 bases short, with 15 bases between. Written as DNA, the CDR3 is TGTGCCAGCAGTCCGAGCGGAAGGGGGACCGGGGAGCTGTTTTTT. As protein: CASSPSGRGTGELFF. The whole variable domain, remainder taken from reference TRBV2 and TRBJ2-2, is EPEVTQTPSHQVTQMGQEVILRCVPISNHLYFYWYRQILGQKVEFLVSFYNNEISEKSEIFDDQFSVERPDGSNFTLKIRSTKLEDSAMYFCASSPSGRGTGELFFGEGSRLTVL.

Turning to this clonotype: A far larger clone is only one base removed, so a read error is likely. J is TRBJ1-1 and V is TRBV18, with 7 bases lining up with TRBD1. The J call may be incorrect, as the DNA end agrees better with TRBJ1-6. The CDR3 totals 14 residues. CDR1 KGHSH and CDR2 LQKENI come from the germline V gene. The CDR3 loop is CASSPNRGKSPLHF. CDR3 DNA: TGTGCCAGCTCACCGAACAGGGGAAAATCACCCCTCCACTTT.

This clonotype showed up many times. V usage is TRBV7-3 and J usage is TRBJ2-1; D unclear. The CDR3 spans 14 residues. Germline values: CDR1 SGHTA, CDR2 FQGTGA. Trimming took 5 bases from V and 4 from J, leaving 12 bases between them. The CDR3, as DNA: TGTGCCAGCAGCGCAGATCCCAGTTACAATGAGCAGTTCTTC. Translation gives CASSADPSYNEQFF.

In this sample, this clonotype turned up many times. The chain is built from TRBV28 and TRBJ2-1; perhaps TRBD2 as D (6 bases). V shed 5 bases and J shed 1 base, with 15 bases lying between them. Germline values: CDR1 MDHEN, CDR2 SYDVKM. This CDR3 region has 16 residues. CDR3 coding DNA: TGTGCCAGCAGTGCTTCTGGACGGGGGTCCTACAATGAGCAGTTCTTC. Amino acids: CASSASGRGSYNEQFF.

This clonotype was detected ten times or more. The CDR3 DNA is TGTGCCACCAGTGATTCCCTGACTGAGCAGTTCTTC. Translated: CATSDSLTEQFF. V gene TRBV24-1 combines with J gene TRBJ2-1; no clear D. Germline loops: CDR1 KGHDR, CDR2 SFDVKD. V was pared by 2 bases and J by 9 bases, with 7 bases between. This CDR3 has 12 residues.

This clonotype was observed many times. The genes are TRBV7-3 and TRBJ2-7, with D tentatively TRBD2 (7 bases). Trimming took 6 bases from V and 2 from J, leaving 11 bases between them. The V gene's germline CDR1 is SGHTA and CDR2 FQGTGA. This CDR3 spans 13 amino acids. For the CDR3, the DNA is TGTGCCAGCAGTCGGGGGGCGACCTACGAGCAGTACTTC. Amino acids: CASSRGATYEQYF. Together with reference TRBV7-3 and TRBJ2-7, the CDR3 gives the full variable domain: GAGVSQTPSNKVTEKGKYVELRCDPISGHTALYWYRQSLGQGPEFLIYFQGTGAADDSGLPNDRFFAVRPEGSVSTLKIQRTERGDSAVYLCASSRGATYEQYFGPGTRLTVT.